The T cell receptor (beta chain) described here comes from a study of cytomegalovirus exposure and HLA in healthy donors. Concerning this clone itself: Its target is not known.

The CDR3 is made up of 13 amino acids. Trimming took 5 bases from V and 9 from J; bases not matched to a gene: 10. Germline CDR1 and CDR2: SGHTA and FQGNSA. Regarding the study as a whole: The authors enumerated over 150 TCR beta chains as linked to cytomegalovirus. Sequencing depth roughly uniform across donors was assumed in presence/absence analyses. A missense DCLRE1C variant was associated with V- and J-gene trimming of TCR beta chains in a later analysis, and an independent cohort replicated the association.

Both 60 Vbeta primers and 13 Jbeta primers went into the PCR. Assay used: immunoSEQ multiplex PCR; TCRdb lists only in-frame clones, some missing. There are 62,000 or so clones in the sample; approximately 83% occur only once, and around 4.7% lies in the top ten. The chain couples TRBV7-2 to TRBJ2-7; the match to TRBD2 covers 7 bases. The TCR sequence derives from a man aged 25-45 years in good health and CMV-seronegative. Sequenced material: PBMCs. CDR3 nucleotides: TGTGCCAGCAGCCCTCGGGGGGAGCTGACGCAGTACTTC. Amino acids: CASSPRGELTQYF.